A selection of T cell receptor beta chains follows, all from one sample in a study of blood T cell repertoires in COVID-19. Sequencing was performed with immunoSEQ multiplex PCR; in TCRdb, only in-frame clones are kept and a portion is missing. The sample has about 59,000 clones; 80% to 95% are singletons. Specimen: peripheral blood. The receptor source for this set is a man older than 75 with acute or convalescent COVID-19. Each CDR3 is given with its conserved first and last residue. D genes are given only for firm matches. Some rows have no size entry. The others give once, few or many, or a class for an expanded clone.

D gene,CDR3 length,clone size,J gene,V gene,CDR3 DNA,CDR3 protein
NA,15,NA,TRBJ2-7,TRBV15,TGTGCCACCCGTCGGGACATCCCGCGGGTCGGCGAGCAGTACTTC,CATRRDIPRVGEQYF
NA,14,NA,TRBJ2-3,TRBV6-2/TRBV6-3,TGTGCCAGCAGTGCCGGGACTGGTACAGATACGCAGTATTTT,CASSAGTGTDTQYF
NA,14,NA,TRBJ2-2,TRBV5-1,TGCGCCAGCAGGAGCGGGTTTAACACCGGGGAGCTGTTTTTT,CASRSGFNTGELFF
NA,13,NA,TRBJ2-2,TRBV7-2,TGTGCCAGCAGCTTAGTCATCCCCGGGGAGCTGTTTTTT,CASSLVIPGELFF
NA,15,NA,TRBJ2-5,TRBV21-1,TGTGCCAGCAGCCAAGGGAGGGTACAACAAGAGACCCAGTACTTC,CASSQGRVQQETQYF
NA,16,NA,TRBJ2-2,TRBV5-1,TGCGCCAGCAGCTCCCGGGAGTCAGGGTTCACCGGGGAGCTGTTTTTT,CASSSRESGFTGELFF
TRBD1,14,NA,TRBJ1-2,TRBV5-1,TGCGCCAGCAGCTTGGAACAGGGGAAGGATGGCTACACCTTC,CASSLEQGKDGYTF
NA,15,NA,TRBJ2-7,TRBV2,TGTGCCAGCAGTGAAAACCCGGGTAGCGCCTACGAGCAGTACTTC,CASSENPGSAYEQYF
TRBD2,16,NA,TRBJ2-6,TRBV5-8,TGTGCCAGCAGCAGGCGGGGGGTTACTGGGGCCAACGTCCTGACTTTC,CASSRRGVTGANVLTF
TRBD2,18,NA,TRBJ2-2,TRBV15,TGTGCCACCAGCAGAGATCCCACTAGCGGGGGGGCGGTCGGGGAGCTGTTTTTT,CATSRDPTSGGAVGELFF
TRBD1,15,once,TRBJ2-3,TRBV6-6,TGTGCCAGCAGAGGGACGACAGGGGGAGTGGATACGCAGTATTTT,CASRGTTGGVDTQYF
NA,12,NA,TRBJ2-1,TRBV19,TGTGCCAGTAGTACTTCGGGGAATGAGCAGTTCTTC,CASSTSGNEQFF
NA,15,NA,TRBJ1-2,TRBV6-5,TGTGCCAGCAGTCCTACAGGGCGTATTCACTATGGCTACACCTTC,CASSPTGRIHYGYTF
NA,17,NA,TRBJ2-3,TRBV5-6,TGTGCCAGCAGCTTGGATGGGGGCGCCCTGGGGACAGATACGCAGTATTTT,CASSLDGGALGTDTQYF
TRBD1,16,NA,TRBJ2-1,TRBV3-1/TRBV3-2,TGTGCCAGCAGCCAAGGAGGGGGCGCTTTTTTAAATGAGCAGTTCTTC,CASSQGGGAFLNEQFF
TRBD1,15,few,TRBJ2-7,TRBV6-5,TGTGCCAGCAGACCAAACAGGGGGGAACTCTACGAGCAGTACTTC,CASRPNRGELYEQYF
NA,15,NA,TRBJ2-2,TRBV19,TGTGCCAGCACTGGACAGAAGACGAACACCGGGGAGCTGTTTTTT,CASTGQKTNTGELFF
TRBD2,15,NA,TRBJ2-1,TRBV7-2,TGTGCCAGCAGCCTTAGACGGGGGGAGTACAATGAGCAGTTCTTC,CASSLRRGEYNEQFF
NA,13,NA,TRBJ1-5,TRBV29-1,TGCAGCGTTGGCGGCAGCACGAATCAGCCCCAGCATTTT,CSVGGSTNQPQHF
NA,14,NA,TRBJ1-1,TRBV7-2,TGTGCCAGCAGCGCCTCCTCTATGAACACTGAAGCTTTCTTT,CASSASSMNTEAFF
NA,12,NA,TRBJ2-7,TRBV18,TGTGCCAGCTCACCAGGACAGTACGAGCAGTACTTC,CASSPGQYEQYF
TRBD1,15,NA,TRBJ2-7,TRBV3-1/TRBV3-2,TGTGCCAGCAGCCAAGCCCCGGGACAGGGCTACGAGCAGTACTTC,CASSQAPGQGYEQYF
TRBD1,12,few,TRBJ2-7,TRBV10-3,TGTGCCATCGGGACAGACTCCTACGAGCAGTACTTC,CAIGTDSYEQYF
NA,15,NA,TRBJ1-3,TRBV9,TGTGCCAGCAGCGTAGGGGGCCAGTCAGGAAACACCATATATTTT,CASSVGGQSGNTIYF
NA,14,NA,TRBJ2-5,TRBV5-1,TGCGCCAGCAGCTCCGAAACAGTGGTGGAGACCCAGTACTTC,CASSSETVVETQYF
NA,14,NA,TRBJ1-2,TRBV19,TGTGCCAGTATTCGGACAACGAATTCGTATGGCTACACCTTC,CASIRTTNSYGYTF
TRBD1,15,NA,TRBJ1-5,TRBV27,TGTGCCAGCAGTCCTCGACAGGGGGCAGGACAGCCCCAGCATTTT,CASSPRQGAGQPQHF
NA,15,NA,TRBJ1-2,TRBV24-1,TGTGCCACCAGTGATGGGGTAGCCGGGGACTATGGCTACACCTTC,CATSDGVAGDYGYTF
TRBD1,17,once,TRBJ1-3,TRBV19,TGTGCCAGTAGTACGTTCGTGTCGGACAGGGCTGGAAACACCATATATTTT,CASSTFVSDRAGNTIYF
TRBD2,15,NA,TRBJ2-3,TRBV9,TGTGCCAGCAGCGCAGGGACTAGGCTTGGAGATACGCAGTATTTT,CASSAGTRLGDTQYF
TRBD1,15,NA,TRBJ1-4,TRBV28,TGTGCCAGCAGTTTACCCCGGGACAGTAATGAAAAACTGTTTTTT,CASSLPRDSNEKLFF
TRBD2,15,NA,TRBJ2-2,TRBV6-6,TGTGCCAGCAGAGTCAGCGGGGGGGCCTGGGGGGAGCTGTTTTTT,CASRVSGGAWGELFF
NA,13,NA,TRBJ1-3,TRBV12-3/TRBV12-4,TGTGCCAGCAGGACGGACACCGGAAACACCATATATTTT,CASRTDTGNTIYF
TRBD2,15,NA,TRBJ2-4,TRBV29-1,TGCAGCGTGGCTCCTGGGACTAGCGGGGGAGGCATTCAGTACTTC,CSVAPGTSGGGIQYF
TRBD1,16,NA,TRBJ2-3,TRBV7-9,TGTGCCAGCAGCTTAGCGTCCGGGACAGTCACAGATACGCAGTATTTT,CASSLASGTVTDTQYF
TRBD2,18,NA,TRBJ2-1,TRBV19,TGTGCCAGTAGTAACCCCTCTCGGGGGGGGCTAATATACAATGAGCAGTTCTTC,CASSNPSRGGLIYNEQFF
TRBD1,15,NA,TRBJ1-5,TRBV18,TGTGCCAGCTCACCGCGACAGGGTACCAATCAGCCCCAGCATTTT,CASSPRQGTNQPQHF
NA,15,NA,TRBJ2-5,TRBV7-9,TGTGCCAGCAGCTTAGCGCGCGGATCTGAAGAGACCCAGTACTTC,CASSLARGSEETQYF